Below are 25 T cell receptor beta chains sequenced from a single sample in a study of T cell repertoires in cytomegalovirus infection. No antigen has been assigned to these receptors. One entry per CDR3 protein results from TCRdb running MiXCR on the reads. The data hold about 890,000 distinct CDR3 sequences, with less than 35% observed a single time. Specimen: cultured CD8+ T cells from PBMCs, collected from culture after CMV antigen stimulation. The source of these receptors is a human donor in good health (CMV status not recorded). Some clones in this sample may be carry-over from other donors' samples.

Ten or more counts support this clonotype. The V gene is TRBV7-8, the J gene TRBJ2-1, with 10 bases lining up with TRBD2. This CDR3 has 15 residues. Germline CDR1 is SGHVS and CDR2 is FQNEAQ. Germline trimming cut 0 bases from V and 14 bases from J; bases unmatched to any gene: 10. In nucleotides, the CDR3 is TGTGCCAGCAGCTTAGCGCGAGCGGGGGGGCCGGACAAGTTCTTC. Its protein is CASSLARAGGPDKFF.

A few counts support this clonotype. CDR3 DNA sequence: TGTGCCAGCTCATCGGACAGGGCCCTCTGGGAGCAGTACTTC. Its protein product is CASSSDRALWEQYF. The chain couples TRBV18 to TRBJ2-7; 8 bases are a match to TRBD1. The V gene end was trimmed by 5 bases and the J gene end by 7 bases; junction bases not matched to a gene: 10. The CDR3 sequence is 14 residues long. The germline gives CDR1 KGHSH, CDR2 LQKENI.

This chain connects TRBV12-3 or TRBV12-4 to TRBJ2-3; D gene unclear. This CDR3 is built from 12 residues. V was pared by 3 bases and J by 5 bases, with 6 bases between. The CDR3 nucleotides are TGTGCCAGCAGTTTCCTTAAAGATACGCAGTATTTT. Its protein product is CASSFLKDTQYF.

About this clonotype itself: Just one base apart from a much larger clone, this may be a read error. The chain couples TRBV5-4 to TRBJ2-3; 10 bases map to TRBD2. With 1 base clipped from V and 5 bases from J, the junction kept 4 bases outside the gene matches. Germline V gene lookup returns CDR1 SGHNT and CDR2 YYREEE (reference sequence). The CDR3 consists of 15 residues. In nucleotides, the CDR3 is TGTGCCAGCAGCTTGAGCGGGGGGGCCGAAGATACGCAGTATTTT. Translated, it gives CASSLSGGAEDTQYF.

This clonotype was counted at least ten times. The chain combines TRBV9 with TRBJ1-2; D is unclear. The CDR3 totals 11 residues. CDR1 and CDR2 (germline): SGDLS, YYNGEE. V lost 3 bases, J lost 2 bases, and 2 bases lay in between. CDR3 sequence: CASSGNYGYTF. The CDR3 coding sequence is TGTGCCAGCAGCGGGAACTATGGCTACACCTTC.

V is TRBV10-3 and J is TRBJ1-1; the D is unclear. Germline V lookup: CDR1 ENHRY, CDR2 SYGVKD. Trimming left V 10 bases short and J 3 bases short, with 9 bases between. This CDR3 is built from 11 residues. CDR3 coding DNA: TGTGCCACCCGCTCGGACACTGAAGCTTTCTTT. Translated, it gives CATRSDTEAFF.

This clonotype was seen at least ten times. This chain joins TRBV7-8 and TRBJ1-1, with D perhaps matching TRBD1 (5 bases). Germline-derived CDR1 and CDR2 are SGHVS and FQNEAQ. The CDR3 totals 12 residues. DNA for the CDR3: TGTGCTTCAGGGAAAAGAGACACTGAAGCTTTCTTT. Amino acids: CASGKRDTEAFF. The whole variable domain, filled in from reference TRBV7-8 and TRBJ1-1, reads GAGVSQSPRYKVAKRGQDVALRCDPISGHVSLFWYQQALGQGPEFLTYFQNEAQLDKSGLPSDRFFAERPEGSVSTLKIQRTQQEDSAVYLCASGKRDTEAFFGQGTRLTVV.

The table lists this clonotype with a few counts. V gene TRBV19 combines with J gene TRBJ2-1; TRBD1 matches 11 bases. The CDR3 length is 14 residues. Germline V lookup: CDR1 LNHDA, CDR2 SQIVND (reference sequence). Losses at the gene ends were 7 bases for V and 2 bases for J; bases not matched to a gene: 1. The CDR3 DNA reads TGTGCCAGTAAGGGACAGGGGGCCTACAATGAGCAGTTCTTC. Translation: CASKGQGAYNEQFF. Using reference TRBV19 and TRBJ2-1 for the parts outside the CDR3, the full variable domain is DGGITQSPKYLFRKEGQNVTLSCEQNLNHDAMYWYRQDPGQGLRLIYYSQIVNDFQKGDIAEGYSVSREKKESFPLTVTSAQKNPTAFYLCASKGQGAYNEQFFGPGTRLTVL.

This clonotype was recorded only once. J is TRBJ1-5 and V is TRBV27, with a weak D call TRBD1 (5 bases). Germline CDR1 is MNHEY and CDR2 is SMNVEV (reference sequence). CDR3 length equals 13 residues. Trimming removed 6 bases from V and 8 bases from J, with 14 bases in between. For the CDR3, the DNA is TGTGCCAGCAGCCCACAGGTTAATAAGCCCCAGCATTTT. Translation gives CASSPQVNKPQHF.

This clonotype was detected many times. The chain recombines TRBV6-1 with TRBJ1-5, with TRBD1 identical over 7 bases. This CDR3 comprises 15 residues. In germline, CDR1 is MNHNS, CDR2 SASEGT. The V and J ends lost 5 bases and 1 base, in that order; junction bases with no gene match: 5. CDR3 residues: CASSFQQGSNQPQHF. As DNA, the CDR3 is TGTGCCAGCAGTTTCCAACAGGGGAGCAATCAGCCCCAGCATTTT.

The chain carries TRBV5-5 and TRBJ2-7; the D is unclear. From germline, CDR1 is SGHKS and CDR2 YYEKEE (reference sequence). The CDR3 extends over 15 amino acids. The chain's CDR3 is CASGLVVPSSYEQYV. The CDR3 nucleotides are TGTGCCAGCGGCTTGGTGGTGCCATCCTCCTACGAGCAGTACGTC.

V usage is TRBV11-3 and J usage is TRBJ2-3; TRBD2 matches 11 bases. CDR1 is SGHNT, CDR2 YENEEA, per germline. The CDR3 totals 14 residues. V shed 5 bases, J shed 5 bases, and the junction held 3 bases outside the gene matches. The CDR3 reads CASSAGTSGDTQYF. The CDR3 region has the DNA TGTGCCAGCAGCGCCGGGACTAGCGGAGATACGCAGTATTTT.

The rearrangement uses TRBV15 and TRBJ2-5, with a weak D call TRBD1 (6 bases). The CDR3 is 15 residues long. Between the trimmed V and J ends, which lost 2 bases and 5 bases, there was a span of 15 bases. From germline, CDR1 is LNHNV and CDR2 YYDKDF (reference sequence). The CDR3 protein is CATSRMPGQGETQYF. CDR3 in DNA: TGTGCCACCAGCAGAATGCCGGGACAAGGCGAGACCCAGTACTTC.

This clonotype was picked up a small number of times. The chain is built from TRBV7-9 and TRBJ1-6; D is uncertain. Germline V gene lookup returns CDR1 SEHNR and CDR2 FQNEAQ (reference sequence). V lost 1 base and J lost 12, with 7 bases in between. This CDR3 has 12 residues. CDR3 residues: CASSLERKPLHF. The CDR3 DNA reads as TGTGCCAGCAGCTTAGAGAGGAAACCCCTCCACTTT.

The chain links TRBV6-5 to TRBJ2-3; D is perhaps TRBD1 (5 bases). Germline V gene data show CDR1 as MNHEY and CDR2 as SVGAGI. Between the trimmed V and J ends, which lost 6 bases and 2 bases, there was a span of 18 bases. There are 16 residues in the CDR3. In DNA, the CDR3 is TGTGCCAGCAGAAACAGGAATGTAGGGATCACAGATACGCAGTATTTT. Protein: CASRNRNVGITDTQYF.

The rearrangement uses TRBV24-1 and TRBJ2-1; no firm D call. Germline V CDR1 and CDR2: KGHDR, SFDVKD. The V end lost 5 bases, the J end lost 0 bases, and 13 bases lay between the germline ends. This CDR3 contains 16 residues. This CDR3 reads CATSALGLSSYNEQFF. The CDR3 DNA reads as TGTGCCACCAGTGCGTTGGGATTGAGCTCCTACAATGAGCAGTTCTTC.

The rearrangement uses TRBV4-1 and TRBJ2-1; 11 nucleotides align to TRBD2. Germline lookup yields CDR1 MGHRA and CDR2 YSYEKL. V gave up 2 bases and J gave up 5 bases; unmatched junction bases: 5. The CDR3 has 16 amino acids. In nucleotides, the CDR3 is TGCGCCAGCAGCCAACTAGCGGGGGGAAAGAACAATGAGCAGTTCTTC. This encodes CASSQLAGGKNNEQFF.

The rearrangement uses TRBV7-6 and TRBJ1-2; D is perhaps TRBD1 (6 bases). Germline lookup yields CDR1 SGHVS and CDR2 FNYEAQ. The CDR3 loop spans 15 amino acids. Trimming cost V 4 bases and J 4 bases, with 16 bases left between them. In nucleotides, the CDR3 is TGTGCCAGCAGCTCAACTGCCACAGGGATCTATGGCTACACCTTC. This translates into CASSSTATGIYGYTF.

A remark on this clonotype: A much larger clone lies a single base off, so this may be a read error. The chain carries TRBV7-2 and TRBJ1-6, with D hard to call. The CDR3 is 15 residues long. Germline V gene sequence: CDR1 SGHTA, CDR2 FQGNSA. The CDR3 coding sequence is TGTGTCAGCAGCTTAGAAGTCTCCTATAATTCACCCCTCCACTTT. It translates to CVSSLEVSYNSPLHF. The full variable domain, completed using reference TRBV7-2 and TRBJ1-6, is GAGVSQSPSNKVTEKGKDVELRCDPISGHTALYWYRQSLGQGLEFLIYFQGNSAPDKSGLPSDRFSAERTGGSVSTLTIQRTQQEDSAVYLCVSSLEVSYNSPLHFGNGTRLTVT.

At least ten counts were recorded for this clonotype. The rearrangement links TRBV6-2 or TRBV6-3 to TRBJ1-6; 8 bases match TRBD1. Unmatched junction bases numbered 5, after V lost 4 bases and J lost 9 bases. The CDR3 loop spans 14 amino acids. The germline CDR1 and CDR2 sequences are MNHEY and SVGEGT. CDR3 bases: TGTGCCAGCAGTTTGACAGGGGTTGGTTCACCCCTCCACTTT. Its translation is CASSLTGVGSPLHF.

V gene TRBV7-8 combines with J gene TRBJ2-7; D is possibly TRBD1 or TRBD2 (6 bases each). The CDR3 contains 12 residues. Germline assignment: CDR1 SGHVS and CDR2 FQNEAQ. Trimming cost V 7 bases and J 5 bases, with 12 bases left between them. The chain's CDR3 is CASKVGGHEQYF. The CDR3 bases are TGTGCCAGCAAAGTCGGGGGCCACGAGCAGTACTTC.

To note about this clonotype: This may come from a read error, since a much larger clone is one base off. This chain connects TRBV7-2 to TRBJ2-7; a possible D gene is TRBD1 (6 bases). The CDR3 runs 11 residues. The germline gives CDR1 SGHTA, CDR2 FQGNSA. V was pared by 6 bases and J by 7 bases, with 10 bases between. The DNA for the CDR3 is TGTACCAGCAGTCAGGGGCTTGAGCAGTACGTC. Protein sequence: CTSSQGLEQYV.

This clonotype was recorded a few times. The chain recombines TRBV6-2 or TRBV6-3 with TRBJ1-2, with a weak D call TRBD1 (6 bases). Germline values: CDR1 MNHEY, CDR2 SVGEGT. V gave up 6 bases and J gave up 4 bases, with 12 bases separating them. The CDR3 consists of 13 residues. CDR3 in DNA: TGTGCCAGCAGCCTGGACAGTAGCTATGGCTACACCTTC. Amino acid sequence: CASSLDSSYGYTF.

The CDR3 DNA reads as TGTGCCAGCAGCTTTCCGCAAGGCGGAGGCGAGACCCAGTACTTC. Its protein product is CASSFPQGGGETQYF. V and J are TRBV7-6 and TRBJ2-5; tentatively, D is TRBD2 (5 bases). This CDR3 is built from 15 residues. Germline loops: CDR1 SGHVS, CDR2 FNYEAQ. V lost 3 bases, J lost 5 bases, and 16 bases lay in between.

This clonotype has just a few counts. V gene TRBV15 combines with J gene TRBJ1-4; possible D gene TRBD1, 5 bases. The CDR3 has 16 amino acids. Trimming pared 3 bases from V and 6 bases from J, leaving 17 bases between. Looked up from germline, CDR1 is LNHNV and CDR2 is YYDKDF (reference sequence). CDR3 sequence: CATSRTKGSTDEKLFF. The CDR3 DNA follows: TGTGCCACCAGCAGGACTAAGGGGAGCACCGATGAAAAACTGTTTTTT.